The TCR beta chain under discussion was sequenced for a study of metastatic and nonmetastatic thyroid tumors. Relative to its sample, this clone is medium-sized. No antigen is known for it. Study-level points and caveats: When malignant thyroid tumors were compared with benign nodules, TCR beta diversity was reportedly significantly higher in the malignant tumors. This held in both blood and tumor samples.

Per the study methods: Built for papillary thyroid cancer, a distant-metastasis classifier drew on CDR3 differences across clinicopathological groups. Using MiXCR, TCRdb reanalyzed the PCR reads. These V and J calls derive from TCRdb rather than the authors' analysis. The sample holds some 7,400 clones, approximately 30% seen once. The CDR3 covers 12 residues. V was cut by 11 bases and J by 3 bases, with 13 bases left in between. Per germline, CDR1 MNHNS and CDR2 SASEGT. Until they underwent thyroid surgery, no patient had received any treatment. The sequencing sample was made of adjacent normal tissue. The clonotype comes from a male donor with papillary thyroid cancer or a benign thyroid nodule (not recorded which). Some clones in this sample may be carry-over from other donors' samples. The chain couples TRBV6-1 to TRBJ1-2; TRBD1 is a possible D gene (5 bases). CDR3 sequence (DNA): TGTGCCGCAACAGGTCAGGACTATGGCTACACCTTC. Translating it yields CAATGQDYGYTF.